This T cell receptor beta chain was documented in a study of T-cell memory formation after mild COVID-19. Study-wide results and caveats: Largely, contracting CD4+ clones fell within CM and EM, and contracting CD8+ clones within EMRA. Clones that contracted from day 15 to 85 were balanced CD4/CD8, while later expanders leaned CD4+.

Amplification by 5'RACE using constant-segment primers produced TCR alpha and TCR beta cDNA libraries that carried sample barcodes and UMIs. TCRdb used MiXCR to reprocess the 5' RACE reads, holding one entry per CDR3 protein. Counted here are about 390,000 distinct CDR3 sequences, about 15% occurring once; the ten biggest clones make up about 22%. This clonotype was seen only a few times. What it recognizes is unknown. Unmatched junction bases numbered 14, after V lost 4 bases and J lost 1 base. The germline CDR1 and CDR2 sequences are SQVTM and ANQGSEA. There are 18 residues in the CDR3. The chain joins TRBV29-1 to TRBJ1-1; TRBD1 matches at 11 bases. The specimen sequenced was PBMCs or a T cell subset sorted from them (not recorded which). This clonotype was sampled from a man in his late teens or twenties who had mild COVID-19 (a few samples of this study predate the infection). Cell type and time point are not known. The CDR3: CSVGTNPGQGGPNTEAFF. In DNA form, the CDR3 reads TGCAGCGTTGGGACGAACCCGGGACAGGGGGGCCCGAACACTGAAGCTTTCTTT.